The 17 T cell receptor beta chains given below trace back to one sample, sequenced in a study of blood T cell repertoires in COVID-19. Only in-frame clones appear in the TCRdb table, and some are missing; sequencing was by immunoSEQ multiplex PCR. Found here are about 330,000 clones, over 75% of them singletons; the top ten hold approximately 0.93%. The sequencing sample was made of PBMCs or T cells enriched from blood (not recorded which). These receptors were collected from a woman aged 30 to 39 who had recovered from COVID-19.

The chain is built from TRBV5-8 and TRBJ2-3; TRBD1 agrees at 9 bases. J lost 4 bases, V lost 2 bases, and 5 bases had no gene match. Germline V lookup: CDR1 SGHTS, CDR2 YDEGEE. This CDR3 is 15 amino acids long. The CDR3 sequence is CASSLQGAVADTQYF. The DNA of the CDR3 is TGTGCCAGCAGCTTACAGGGGGCCGTTGCAGATACGCAGTATTTT.

This rearrangement joins TRBV10-1 to TRBJ1-1; 8 positions match TRBD1. Trimming cost V 0 bases and J 4 bases; bases outside gene matches: 4. Germline V gene lookup returns CDR1 WNHNN and CDR2 SYGVQD (reference sequence). This CDR3 is 15 amino acids long. The CDR3 spells CASSESNRGTTEAFF. The CDR3 nucleotides are TGCGCCAGCAGTGAGTCGAACAGGGGGACCACTGAAGCTTTCTTT.

The genes are TRBV4-1 and TRBJ1-4; D gene uncertain. The germline V and J ends were trimmed by 1 base and 8 bases, with 17 bases remaining between them. Germline CDR1 reads MGHRA; CDR2 reads YSYEKL. CDR3 length: 16 residues. The CDR3 reads CASSQVPAQALEKLFF. In DNA, the CDR3 is TGCGCCAGCAGCCAAGTGCCTGCCCAGGCCCTCGAAAAACTGTTTTTT.

This chain uses TRBV4-1 with TRBJ2-7, with 11 bases identical to TRBD1. V lost 2 bases to trimming and J lost 4 bases; unmatched junction nucleotides: 4. The germline V gene encodes CDR1 MGHRA and CDR2 YSYEKL. CDR3 length equals 15 residues. CDR3 sequence: CASSQSGTGGYEQYF. CDR3 coding DNA: TGCGCCAGCAGCCAATCCGGGACAGGGGGTTACGAGCAGTACTTC.

This clone turned up a few times. CDR3 sequence: CASSFRGENTEAFF. Here the CDR3 DNA reads TGTGCCAGTAGTTTTCGGGGGGAGAACACTGAAGCTTTCTTT. V and J are TRBV19 and TRBJ1-1; D is possibly TRBD1 (5 bases). There are 14 residues in the CDR3. The germline V and J ends were trimmed by 5 bases and 1 base, with 11 bases remaining between them. Germline CDR1 and CDR2: LNHDA and SQIVND (reference sequence). The full variable domain, its missing parts supplied by reference TRBV19 and TRBJ1-1, is DGGITQSPKYLFRKEGQNVTLSCEQNLNHDAMYWYRQDPGQGLRLIYYSQIVNDFQKGDIAEGYSVSREKKESFPLTVTSAQKNPTAFYLCASSFRGENTEAFFGQGTRLTVV.

This chain joins TRBV9 and TRBJ2-3; D might be TRBD2 (6 bases). In germline, CDR1 is SGDLS, CDR2 YYNGEE. V gave up 0 bases and J gave up 0 bases, with 8 bases separating them. This CDR3 comprises 15 residues. This CDR3 is CASSVGGGSTDTQYF. CDR3 DNA: TGTGCCAGCAGCGTAGGCGGAGGGAGCACAGATACGCAGTATTTT.

The V gene is TRBV4-2, the J gene TRBJ1-5; D unresolved. CDR1 is LGHNA, CDR2 YNFKEQ, per germline. The V and J ends lost 0 bases and 5 bases respectively, with 14 bases between them. This CDR3 region has 16 residues. The CDR3 nucleotides read TGTGCCAGCAGCCAAGAACTACGGCGGGAGGATCAGCCCCAGCATTTT. Translation: CASSQELRREDQPQHF.

The V call is TRBV9, the J call TRBJ1-1; weak D call: TRBD1 (5 bases). V was trimmed by 0 bases and J by 5 bases, leaving 17 bases between them. The germline CDR1 and CDR2 sequences are SGDLS and YYNGEE. The CDR3 contains 16 residues. CDR3 sequence reads: CASSVGGLKKGTEAFF. The CDR3 bases are TGTGCCAGCAGCGTAGGGGGCCTCAAAAAAGGGACTGAAGCTTTCTTT. Drawing the rest from reference TRBV9 and TRBJ1-1, the complete variable domain is DSGVTQTPKHLITATGQRVTLRCSPRSGDLSVYWYQQSLDQGLQFLIQYYNGEERAKGNILERFSAQQFPDLHSELNLSSLELGDSALYFCASSVGGLKKGTEAFFGQGTRLTVV.

The chain employs TRBV10-1 and TRBJ2-3; weak D call: TRBD1 (5 bases). V lost 0 bases and J lost 1, with 8 bases in between. This CDR3 comprises 15 residues. The V gene's germline CDR1 is WNHNN and CDR2 SYGVQD (reference sequence). The CDR3 is CASSESGARTDTQYF. CDR3 bases: TGCGCCAGCAGTGAGTCTGGGGCCCGCACAGATACGCAGTATTTT.

This clone has a handful of counts. The CDR3 sequence is CASSQDRSLQGARSPLHF. CDR3 DNA: TGCGCCAGCAGCCAAGATAGGTCCTTACAGGGGGCAAGATCACCCCTCCACTTT. The V and J genes are TRBV4-3 and TRBJ1-6; 9 positions match TRBD1. V shed 0 bases, J shed 10 bases, and the junction held 13 bases outside the gene matches. This CDR3 is 18 amino acids long. CDR1 and CDR2 from the germline V gene are LGHNA and YSLEER.

V and J are TRBV7-6 and TRBJ2-2; TRBD1 aligns across 7 bases. The CDR3 is made up of 15 amino acids. Germline V gives CDR1 SGHVS, CDR2 FNYEAQ. V shed 5 bases and J 5 bases; nucleotides not matched to a gene: 8. The CDR3 nucleotides read TGTGCCAGCAGCCCTGACAGGGTACCGACCGGGGAGCTGTTTTTT. Encoded protein: CASSPDRVPTGELFF.

This clone showed up just a few times. The V call is TRBV7-9, the J call TRBJ1-3, with TRBD1 as a possible D gene (5 bases). Germline V gene lookup returns CDR1 SEHNR and CDR2 FQNEAQ (reference sequence). This CDR3 has 14 amino acids. Trimming cost V 4 bases and J 0 bases, with 7 bases left between them. Here the CDR3 DNA reads TGTGCCAGCAGCTCACAGGACTCTGGAAACACCATATATTTT. Encoded protein: CASSSQDSGNTIYF.

This clone was recorded once. The J gene is TRBJ2-2, the V gene TRBV11-2; unclear D gene. Trimming took off 3 bases at V and 6 bases at J, with 8 bases between the two ends. Germline V CDR1 and CDR2: SGHAT, FQNNGV. This CDR3 is built from 13 residues. CDR3 bases: TGTGCCAGCAGCTTGTGGGCAGCCGGGGAGCTGTTTTTT. Protein: CASSLWAAGELFF.

The chain is built from TRBV5-1 and TRBJ1-4; D may be TRBD1 (6 bases). Per the germline V gene, CDR1 is SGHRS and CDR2 is YFSETQ. CDR3 length: 14 amino acids. V lost 4 bases, J lost 4 bases, and 11 bases lay in between. The CDR3 loop reads CASSRDTSNEKLFF. The CDR3 nucleotides read TGCGCCAGCAGCAGGGACACTAGTAATGAAAAACTGTTTTTT.

In this sample, this clone turned up a few times. Other DNA sequences of this sample code for an identical CDR3. This rearrangement joins TRBV9 to TRBJ1-5; 7 bases match TRBD1. Germline V gene data show CDR1 as SGDLS and CDR2 as YYNGEE. CDR3 length equals 15 residues. V lost 0 bases, J lost 4 bases, and 4 bases stayed unmatched. CDR3 nucleotides: TGTGCCAGCAGCGTAGGGCAGGGGGGAAATCAGCCCCAGCATTTT. Its translation: CASSVGQGGNQPQHF.

V and J are TRBV5-4 and TRBJ1-2; 9 nucleotides line up with TRBD1. Germline CDR1 and CDR2: SGHNT and YYREEE (reference sequence). V was clipped by 0 bases and J by 4 bases; unmatched bases: 7. This CDR3 comprises 16 residues. The CDR3 DNA sequence: TGTGCCAGCAGCTTGGCGGGACAGGGTTTCTTCTATGGCTACACCTTC. Its translation is CASSLAGQGFFYGYTF.

V usage is TRBV5-1 and J usage is TRBJ1-1; the match to TRBD1 covers 7 bases. From germline, CDR1 is SGHRS and CDR2 YFSETQ. V lost 0 bases to trimming and J lost 3 bases; unmatched junction nucleotides: 8. This CDR3 contains 16 residues. The CDR3 DNA is TGCGCCAGCAGCTTGGGGGTAAACAGGGGTCACACTGAAGCTTTCTTT. Protein product: CASSLGVNRGHTEAFF.